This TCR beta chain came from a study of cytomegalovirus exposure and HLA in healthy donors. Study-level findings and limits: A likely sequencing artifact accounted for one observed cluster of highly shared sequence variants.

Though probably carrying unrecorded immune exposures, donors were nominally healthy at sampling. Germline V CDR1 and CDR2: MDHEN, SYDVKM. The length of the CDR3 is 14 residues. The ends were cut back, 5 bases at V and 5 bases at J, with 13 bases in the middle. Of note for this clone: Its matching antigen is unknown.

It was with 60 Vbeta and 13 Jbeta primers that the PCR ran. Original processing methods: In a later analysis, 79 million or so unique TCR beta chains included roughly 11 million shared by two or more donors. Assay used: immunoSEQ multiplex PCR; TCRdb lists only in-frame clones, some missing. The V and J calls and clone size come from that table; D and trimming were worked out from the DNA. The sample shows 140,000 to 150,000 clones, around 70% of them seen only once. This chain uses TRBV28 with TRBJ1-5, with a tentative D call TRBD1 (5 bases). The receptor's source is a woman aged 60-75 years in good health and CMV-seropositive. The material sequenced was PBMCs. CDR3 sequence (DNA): TGTGCCAGCAGTCTCCGTCAGGGCTATCAGCCCCAGCATTTT. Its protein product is CASSLRQGYQPQHF.